Reported below is one T cell receptor (beta chain). This sample is drawn from a study of post-analysis software for immune sequencing data. For the study at large: Patients with relapsing-remitting, secondary progressive and progressive-relapsing multiple sclerosis courses were all represented.

Unique molecular identifiers featured in each of the TCR beta cDNA libraries. Via MiXCR, TCRdb re-called the PCR reads, giving one row per CDR3 protein. The sample yields approximately 460,000 distinct CDR3 sequences, 40% to 55% seen once. The source of this sequence is a girl aged 5 to 17 with multiple sclerosis. Sequenced: blood.

CDR3 DNA: TGTGCCAGCAGCTGGGGACTAGCGGGACTTCAGTACTTC. Its protein is CASSWGLAGLQYF. J is TRBJ2-4 and V is TRBV11-1; 13 bases map to TRBD2. CDR3 size: 13 residues. The ends lost 4 bases at V and 11 bases at J; junction bases unmatched: 2. Germline-derived CDR1 and CDR2 are SGHAT and FQDESV (reference sequence).